Included here is one T cell receptor (beta chain) sequence, with context. What it recognizes is unknown. This sample is part of a study of T cell responses to AZD1222 COVID-19 vaccine. Study-level findings and limits: Following two doses of AZD1222, Spike-specific TCR breadth and depth rose. CD4 TCRs covered the whole spike, strongest at regions 160-218 and 743-854.

Sequencing used immunoSEQ multiplex PCR; TCRdb keeps in-frame clones, though not all of them. The data contain fewer than 90,000 clones, just over 90% of them singletons. Sequencing was performed on peripheral blood, taken 28 days after the second AZD1222 dose. The clonotype comes from an adult who received the AZD1222 COVID-19 vaccine.

DNA of the CDR3: TGTGCCAGCAGCGTTTCTTCCAGGGCTGACTATGGCTACACCTTC. It codes for CASSVSSRADYGYTF. V usage is TRBV9 and J usage is TRBJ1-2; perhaps TRBD1 as D (5 bases). The CDR3 runs 15 residues. Between the trimmed V and J ends, which lost 2 bases and 3 bases, there was a span of 14 bases. Looked up from germline, CDR1 is SGDLS and CDR2 is YYNGEE.